The rows below give T cell receptor beta chains drawn from one sample of a study of blood T cell repertoires in COVID-19. The table came from immunoSEQ multiplex PCR; TCRdb's copy has only in-frame clones and leaves some out. The profile covers around 200,000 clones, with about 86% appearing a single time and about 6.2% taken by the ten largest. The sample comprised peripheral blood. The receptors shown here come from a man in his sixties who had recovered from COVID-19. Each CDR3 is given with its conserved first and last residue. A D gene is named only where the DNA matches it firmly. Clone size is given for some rows only: seen once, a few or many times, or a class if the clone is expanded.

abundance	v_gene	d_gene	j_gene	CDR3nt	CDR3aa
-	TRBV5-1	-	TRBJ1-1	TGCGCCAGCAGCTTAGGAGTAAGAGGGCAAGGTGAAGCTTTCTTT	CASSLGVRGQGEAFF
-	TRBV6-2/TRBV6-3	-	TRBJ1-2	TGTGCCAGCAGTTACGAGGGACTAGGAGGGTACACCTTC	CASSYEGLGGYTF
-	TRBV7-8	TRBD2	TRBJ2-1	TGTGCCAGCACCCACTCCGGACTAGCGGGAGAAACTACAATGATGCAGTTCTTC	CASTHSGLAGETTMMQFF
-	TRBV27	-	TRBJ1-1	TGTGCCAGCAGCCTTAGGCGGGGGACTGAAGCTTTCTTT	CASSLRRGTEAFF
-	TRBV27	-	TRBJ1-6	TGTGCCAGCAAAGGGGATAGCTCCTATAATTCACCCCTCCACTTT	CASKGDSSYNSPLHF
-	TRBV5-1	TRBD1	TRBJ1-3	TGCGCCAGCAGCCCCGGACAGGCGGGGGGAAACACCATATATTTT	CASSPGQAGGNTIYF
-	TRBV28	-	TRBJ1-1	TGTGCCAGCAGCCTACTTGGGGGACTGATGAACACTGAAGCTTTCTTT	CASSLLGGLMNTEAFF
once	TRBV21-1	-	TRBJ2-2	TGTGCCAGCAGCAACCGGGACAGGGTTGAGGGGAGCGGGGAGCTGTTTTTT	CASSNRDRVEGSGELFF
-	TRBV5-1	TRBD2	TRBJ2-5	TGCGCCAGCACGGACCCCGGGGGGAGTGGGACCCAGTACTTC	CASTDPGGSGTQYF
-	TRBV7-9	TRBD2	TRBJ2-3	TGTGCCACCACTAGCGGGGGGTCCACAGATACGCAGTATTTT	CATTSGGSTDTQYF
-	TRBV19	TRBD2	TRBJ2-1	TGTGCCAGTAGTATGAGCGGGGGGGCCTCCAATGAGCAGTTCTTC	CASSMSGGASNEQFF
-	TRBV19	-	TRBJ1-2	TGTGCCAGTAGTATTGGGTCAGATTTAGCTGGCTACACCTTC	CASSIGSDLAGYTF
-	TRBV12-5	-	TRBJ2-3	TGTGCTAGTGGTTGGGAGAACCCCCCCGATACGCAGTATTTT	CASGWENPPDTQYF
-	TRBV19	TRBD1	TRBJ1-2	TGTGCCACGCACGGACAGGGACTTCCTAACTATGGCTACACCTTC	CATHGQGLPNYGYTF
-	TRBV7-3	-	TRBJ2-2	TGTGCCAGCAGCTCTCGACTAGGGGCGGCGAACACCGGGGAGCTGTTTTTT	CASSSRLGAANTGELFF
-	TRBV6-1	TRBD2	TRBJ2-1	TGTGCCAGCAGTGCCGGAATTAGCGGGGGGAGTAATGAGCAGTTCTTC	CASSAGISGGSNEQFF
-	TRBV12-5	TRBD2	TRBJ2-3	TGTGCTAGTGGTTCGGGACTATTCACAGATACGCAGTATTTT	CASGSGLFTDTQYF
-	TRBV30	-	TRBJ1-1	TGTGCCTGGGTAAACGAGGGGAACACTGAAGCTTTCTTT	CAWVNEGNTEAFF
-	TRBV6-5	-	TRBJ1-1	TGTGCCAGCAGTCAGGGGAGCGGAGCTTTCTTT	CASSQGSGAFF
-	TRBV30	TRBD2	TRBJ2-7	TGTGCCTGGAGCCCCTCGCCTAGCGGGAGAATCTCCTACGAGCAGTACTTC	CAWSPSPSGRISYEQYF
once	TRBV7-9	TRBD2	TRBJ2-1	TGTGCCAGCACCCGCCTGGCGGGAGTTGATAATGAGCAGTTCTTC	CASTRLAGVDNEQFF
-	TRBV7-9	TRBD1	TRBJ1-2	TGTGCCAGCAGCCAAGAGGGGGCCGGTGGCTACACCTTC	CASSQEGAGGYTF
-	TRBV5-1	TRBD1	TRBJ1-1	TGCGCCAGCAGCCCTCGACAGGGGGCGGCTGAAGCTTTCTTT	CASSPRQGAAEAFF
-	TRBV10-3	TRBD1	TRBJ2-7	TGTGCCATCGCGGACAGGGGCTACGAGCAGTACTTC	CAIADRGYEQYF
-	TRBV6-5	TRBD1	TRBJ2-2	TGTGCCAGCAGACTGGACAGGGTACGAACCGGGGAGCTGTTTTTT	CASRLDRVRTGELFF
-	TRBV28	-	TRBJ2-3	TGTGCCAGCACCCTACAGGGAACTAGCACAGATACGCAGTATTTT	CASTLQGTSTDTQYF
-	TRBV19	TRBD2	TRBJ2-1	TGTGCCAGTAAAAAGCGGGAGGGAAACTACAATGAGCAGTTCTTC	CASKKREGNYNEQFF
-	TRBV5-4	TRBD2	TRBJ2-7	TGTGCCAGCACGCCCATAGCGGGTTCCTACGAGCAGTACTTC	CASTPIAGSYEQYF
-	TRBV11-2	TRBD2	TRBJ2-1	TGTGCCAGCAGCCCCCGTCGGTCTAGCGGGAGCTCCTACAATGAGCAGTTCTTC	CASSPRRSSGSSYNEQFF
-	TRBV5-4	TRBD1	TRBJ1-2	TGTGCCACTTTTACGACAGGGGGTAAGGAGGATGGCTACACCTTC	CATFTTGGKEDGYTF
once	TRBV30	-	TRBJ1-1	TGTGCCTCACAATTGAACACTGAAGCTTTCTTT	CASQLNTEAFF
-	TRBV6-1	TRBD2	TRBJ2-1	TGTGCCAGCAGTGAAAATAGCGGGAGGGAGCAGTTCTTC	CASSENSGREQFF
-	TRBV7-9	-	TRBJ2-5	TGTGCCAGCAGCCCCAGACTCGAAAAGGGGGAGACCCAGTACTTC	CASSPRLEKGETQYF
-	TRBV29-1	-	TRBJ2-5	TGCAGCGTTGTACCAGGGCTGGAGACCCAGTACTTC	CSVVPGLETQYF
once	TRBV7-3	-	TRBJ2-2	TGTGCCAGCAGCAGTACACCGATCACCGGGGAGCTGTTTTTT	CASSSTPITGELFF
once	TRBV6-5	-	TRBJ2-1	TGTGCCAGCAGTTACCCGGGGGGCGAGCAGTTCTTC	CASSYPGGEQFF
-	TRBV24-1	TRBD1	TRBJ2-3	TGTGCCACCAGTGGTCCGGGCCCCGGGACAGGAGGTGATACGCAGTATTTT	CATSGPGPGTGGDTQYF